Listed below are T cell receptor beta chains from one sample, sequenced in a study of CD8+CD57+ T cells in acquired aplastic anemia. TCRdb re-called the reads with MiXCR, one entry per CDR3 protein. The repertoire holds approximately 120,000 distinct CDR3 sequences, with less than 50% as singletons. The material sequenced was sorted CD4+, CD8+, or CD8+CD57+ T cells (not recorded which) from PBMCs. The receptor set was obtained from a human donor with aplastic anemia. The CDR3 runs from the conserved cysteine through the conserved F or W. The D gene is left open where the match is weak. A row's size may be missing; if present it is once, few, many or a size class.

clone_size d_call j_call v_call cdr3_nt cdr3_aa
medium-sized TRBD1 TRBJ2-7 TRBV10-3 TGTGCCATCAGCGAACCAGGACAGGGTGTTAGGGAGCAGTACTTC CAISEPGQGVREQYF
NA NA TRBJ1-6 TRBV9 TGTGCCAGCAGCCAAGGGCACCCATACGACTCACCCCTCCACTTT CASSQGHPYDSPLHF
NA TRBD1 TRBJ1-1 TRBV7-9 TGTGCCAGCAGCGCATACAGGGGCCCGGACACTGAAGCTTTCTTT CASSAYRGPDTEAFF
few NA TRBJ1-4 TRBV5-6 TGTGCCAGCAGCTTGAGGGGTTATAACGGAAAACTGTTTTTT CASSLRGYNGKLFF
many NA TRBJ1-1 TRBV20-1 TGCAGTGCCAAGGGCAGGGGAAAAAACACTGAAGCTTTCTTT CSAKGRGKNTEAFF
many NA TRBJ2-7 TRBV6-1 TGTGCCAGCAGTGAAGCGAAACGGGCGTTCTACGAGCAGTACTTC CASSEAKRAFYEQYF
NA NA TRBJ1-2 TRBV15 TGTGCCACCAGCAGAGATGGGGTTACCTATGGCTACACCTTC CATSRDGVTYGYTF
many TRBD1 TRBJ1-5 TRBV19 TGTGCCAGTAGTATAGGACAGGGAAGGGGCAATCAGCCCCAGCATTTT CASSIGQGRGNQPQHF
few NA TRBJ1-6 TRBV3-1 TGTGCCACTCGGGGAGATAGGTCCTATAATTCACCCCTCCACTTT CATRGDRSYNSPLHF
NA NA TRBJ2-2 TRBV19 TGTGCCAGTACCCAGGGGAGGAGTTACACCGGGGAGCTGTTTTTT CASTQGRSYTGELFF
NA NA TRBJ2-7 TRBV10-1 TGTGCCAGCAGTGCCACCCCCGGATCCCCCTACGAGCAGTACTTC CASSATPGSPYEQYF
NA TRBD1 TRBJ1-6 TRBV12-3/TRBV12-4 TGTGCCAGCAGTTTAACCGCCGCTTACAGGGGGTCAAATTCACCCCTCCACTTT CASSLTAAYRGSNSPLHF
NA TRBD2 TRBJ2-5 TRBV27 TGTGCCAGCAGTTTATACGCTAGCGGGAGCCAAGAGACCCAGTACTTC CASSLYASGSQETQYF
many TRBD1 TRBJ1-6 TRBV6-1 TGTGCCAGCAGTGGACAGGGGGGTAATTCACCCCTCCACTTT CASSGQGGNSPLHF
NA NA TRBJ2-7 TRBV29-1 TGCAGCGTTGGCGGAACGCCTTACGAGCAGTACTTC CSVGGTPYEQYF
many TRBD1 TRBJ2-7 TRBV20-1 TGCAGTGCTAGGGACAGGGTCAGATCCGAGCAGTACTTC CSARDRVRSEQYF
many TRBD2 TRBJ2-2 TRBV24-1 TGTGCCACCAGTGATATCAGCGGGGGGCGCACCGGGGAGCTGTTTTTT CATSDISGGRTGELFF
NA NA TRBJ2-3 TRBV25-1 TGTGCCAGCAGTGCCGGACACAACACAGATACGCAGTATTTT CASSAGHNTDTQYF
few NA TRBJ1-5 TRBV6-1 TGTGCCAGCAGTACCGGACACTACAATCAGCCCCAGCATTTT CASSTGHYNQPQHF
NA NA TRBJ2-6 TRBV20-1 TGCAGTGCCACCTCGGCTGGGGCCAACGTCCTGACTTTC CSATSAGANVLTF
many NA TRBJ1-4 TRBV20-1 TGCAGTGCCCATGTGACAACTAATGAAAAACTGTTTTTT CSAHVTTNEKLFF
NA NA TRBJ1-2 TRBV20-1 TGCAGTGCTAGAGGCAGGGTTGATGGCTACACCTTC CSARGRVDGYTF
NA NA TRBJ1-6 TRBV12-3/TRBV12-4 TGTGCCAGCAGGCGCGGGGTATTGGGTTCACCCCTCCACTTT CASRRGVLGSPLHF
NA TRBD1 TRBJ1-5 TRBV10-2 TGCGCCAGCAGTGAGTCAACAGGGGTTCAGCCCCAGCATTTT CASSESTGVQPQHF
many TRBD2 TRBJ2-3 TRBV9 TGTGCCAGCAGCGTAGGAACTAGCGGGGGGATTCATACGCAGTATTTT CASSVGTSGGIHTQYF
many NA TRBJ2-4 TRBV6-1 TGTGCCAGCAGCACAGGAAACATTCAGTACTTC CASSTGNIQYF
NA TRBD1 TRBJ1-2 TRBV19 TGTGCCAGTACTCCAGGGGGGGCGATGGAATATGGCTACACCTTC CASTPGGAMEYGYTF